Listed here are 30 T cell receptor beta chains from one sample, sequenced in a study of OX40 agonist ivuxolimab in advanced cancers. Using immunoSEQ multiplex PCR, the repertoire was profiled, and TCRdb retains in-frame clones only, with some absent. Found here are 60,000 to 85,000 clones, roughly nine tenths of them singletons; the top ten hold about 4%. The source was CD4+ or CD8+ T cells sorted from blood, collected in a trial of the OX40 agonist ivuxolimab. All receptors derive from an adult with an advanced solid tumor such as melanoma, head and neck, liver or kidney cancer.

J is TRBJ1-5 and V is TRBV19; the D is unclear. Germline V CDR1 and CDR2: LNHDA, SQIVND (reference sequence). V was shortened by 2 bases and J by 5 bases, with 4 bases between the two germline ends. This CDR3 comprises 12 residues. The CDR3 nucleotides are TGTGCCAGTAGTATAAACCATCAGCCCCAGCATTTT. This translates into CASSINHQPQHF.

The V and J genes are TRBV28 and TRBJ1-5; 10 nucleotides align to TRBD1. V dropped 5 bases and J dropped 2; count of bases not matched to a gene: 3. The V gene's germline CDR1 is MDHEN and CDR2 SYDVKM. This CDR3 is built from 15 residues. CDR3 sequence reads: CASSHGTGGNQPQHF. Written as DNA, the CDR3 is TGTGCCAGCAGTCACGGGACAGGGGGCAATCAGCCCCAGCATTTT.

The CDR3 DNA follows: TGTGCCAGCAGTGGGCAACTAGCGGACTACAATGAGCAGTTCTTC. Translated: CASSGQLADYNEQFF. V usage is TRBV2 and J usage is TRBJ2-1, with 8 bases aligning to TRBD2. Per the germline V gene, CDR1 is SNHLY and CDR2 is FYNNEI. V lost 4 bases and J lost 3; bases outside the gene matches: 5. There are 15 residues in the CDR3.

As DNA, the CDR3 is TGTGCCAGCAGCTCCGGACAGGGAATTAGGACTGAAGCTTTCTTT. Translating gives CASSSGQGIRTEAFF. The chain recombines TRBV5-5 with TRBJ1-1; 8 nucleotides line up with TRBD1. The germline V gene encodes CDR1 SGHKS and CDR2 YYEKEE (reference sequence). This CDR3 comprises 15 residues. V lost 3 bases, J lost 5 bases, and 9 bases stayed unmatched. The variable domain in full, completed from reference TRBV5-5 and TRBJ1-1, reads DAGVTQSPTHLIKTRGQQVTLRCSPISGHKSVSWYQQVLGQGPQFIFQYYEKEERGRGNFPDRFSARQFPNYSSELNVNALLLGDSALYLCASSSGQGIRTEAFFGQGTRLTVV.

The chain recombines TRBV7-2 with TRBJ2-3; 7 bases match TRBD2. V was clipped by 2 bases and J by 4 bases; unmatched bases: 9. Germline lookup yields CDR1 SGHTA and CDR2 FQGNSA. The CDR3 extends over 16 amino acids. CDR3 sequence reads: CASSLWRGRDSDTQYF. CDR3 DNA: TGTGCCAGCAGCTTATGGCGCGGGAGAGACTCAGATACGCAGTATTTT.

As DNA, the CDR3 is TGTGCCAGCAGTCCCGGGACCGCCCGCTTGGTTTACGAGCAGTACTTC. Protein sequence: CASSPGTARLVYEQYF. The chain has TRBV28 and TRBJ2-7; D might be TRBD1 or TRBD2, each matching 5 bases. There are 16 residues in the CDR3. Trimming removed 5 bases at V and 4 bases at J, with 21 bases between. Germline V gene lookup returns CDR1 MDHEN and CDR2 SYDVKM.

The chain links TRBV6-6 to TRBJ2-3, with TRBD2 matching 8 bases. In germline, CDR1 is MNHNY, CDR2 SVGAGI (reference sequence). V shed 2 bases, J shed 6 bases, and the junction held 7 bases outside the gene matches. The CDR3 runs 15 residues. The CDR3 loop reads CASSYRSGISDTQYF. The CDR3 bases are TGTGCCAGCAGTTACCGTAGCGGGATATCGGATACGCAGTATTTT.

The chain has TRBV6-5 and TRBJ1-5, with a possible D match to TRBD1 (5 bases). V was cut by 2 bases and J by 2 bases, with 10 bases left in between. The CDR3 contains 15 residues. CDR1 is MNHEY and CDR2 is SVGAGI in the germline V gene. CDR3 in DNA: TGTGCCAGCAGTTACGCAGGGTCGGGCAATCAGCCCCAGCATTTT. It translates to CASSYAGSGNQPQHF.

The CDR3, as DNA: TGTGCCAGCAGCCCGGGCCTTCAGGGCTGGAATCAGCCCCAGCATTTT. It yields the protein CASSPGLQGWNQPQHF. This rearrangement joins TRBV7-2 to TRBJ1-5, with a weak D call TRBD1 (5 bases). The germline CDR1 and CDR2 sequences are SGHTA and FQGNSA. This CDR3 comprises 16 residues. Deletions cut 5 bases from V and 4 bases from J, with 18 bases between.

The chain links TRBV6-1 to TRBJ1-6, with 8 bases lining up with TRBD1. The junction had 6 bases not matched to a gene; V was cut back by 10 bases and J by 7 bases. The CDR3 extends over 13 amino acids. The V gene's germline CDR1 is MNHNS and CDR2 SASEGT. CDR3 nucleotide sequence: TGTGCCATCAAGACAGGGGAAAATTCACCCCTCCACTTT. It encodes CAIKTGENSPLHF.

This clone was detected only once. J is TRBJ1-4 and V is TRBV7-6, with 7 bases identical to TRBD1. Per germline, CDR1 SGHVS and CDR2 FNYEAQ. V was pared by 5 bases and J by 4 bases, with 4 bases of the junction left unmatched. This CDR3 has 14 amino acids. The CDR3 nucleotides are TGTGCCAGCAGCCGGGGACAGCATAATGAAAAACTGTTTTTT. Protein sequence: CASSRGQHNEKLFF.

By share, this clone counts as medium-sized. The genes are TRBV2 and TRBJ2-3, with D maybe TRBD1 (6 bases). Trimming shortened V by 6 bases and J by 3 bases, and 7 bases separated the two germline ends. Germline V gene data show CDR1 as SNHLY and CDR2 as FYNNEI. The CDR3 length is 12 residues. The CDR3 nucleotides read TGTGCCAGCAGCGGACAGACAGATACGCAGTATTTT. Translation: CASSGQTDTQYF.

The chain uses TRBV4-3 and TRBJ1-5; tentatively, D is TRBD1 (6 bases). CDR1 is LGHNA and CDR2 is YSLEER in the germline V gene. This CDR3 has 15 amino acids. V shed 1 base and J shed 8 bases, with 15 bases lying between them. The CDR3 reads CASSQVGVRGEPQHF. The CDR3 DNA reads as TGCGCCAGCAGCCAAGTTGGAGTTAGGGGGGAGCCCCAGCATTTT.

This clone was detected only a few times. The V and J genes are TRBV30 and TRBJ1-1, with 7 bases aligning to TRBD1. Germline-derived CDR1 and CDR2 are GTSNPN and SVGIG (reference sequence). The length of the CDR3 is 12 residues. J lost 4 bases, V lost 6 bases, and 5 bases had no gene match. The CDR3 DNA reads TGTGCCTGCTGGGACAGAGGCACTGAAGCTTTCTTT. This encodes CACWDRGTEAFF. The variable domain in full, with the rest retrieved from reference TRBV30 and TRBJ1-1, is SQTIHQWPATLVQPVGSPLSLECTVEGTSNPNLYWYRQAAGRGLQLLFYSVGIGQISSEVPQNLSASRPQDRQFILSSKKLLLSDSGFYLCACWDRGTEAFFGQGTRLTVV.

This clone was seen more than once but under ten times. The rearrangement joins TRBV7-3 to TRBJ2-2; D is unclear. Trimming left V 4 bases short and J 5 bases short, with 8 bases between. There are 13 residues in the CDR3. The germline V gene encodes CDR1 SGHTA and CDR2 FQGTGA. CDR3 nucleotide sequence: TGTGCCAGCAGCTCGACCACGACCGGGGAGCTGTTTTTT. This codes for CASSSTTTGELFF.

This rearrangement joins TRBV2 to TRBJ2-7; 10 positions match TRBD2. V gave up 2 bases and J gave up 0 bases; unmatched junction bases: 7. From germline, CDR1 is SNHLY and CDR2 FYNNEI. CDR3 length: 17 residues. The CDR3 loop is CASSERTSGEHSYEQYF. CDR3 sequence (DNA): TGTGCCAGCAGTGAAAGGACTAGCGGCGAACACTCCTACGAGCAGTACTTC.

This clone was observed a handful of times. V and J are TRBV6-5 and TRBJ1-4; D may be TRBD1 (6 bases). Germline V gene lookup returns CDR1 MNHEY and CDR2 SVGAGI. The CDR3 spans 15 residues. V was cut by 6 bases and J by 7 bases, with 18 bases left in between. The CDR3 DNA reads TGTGCCAGCAGGGGCTCAACAGGGATGAGTGAAAAACTGTTTTTT. This codes for CASRGSTGMSEKLFF.

The V and J genes are TRBV14 and TRBJ1-1, with a tentative D call TRBD1 (6 bases). The CDR3 is 14 residues long. Trimming stripped 6 bases from V and 4 bases from J, with 15 bases between. Germline lookup yields CDR1 SGHDN and CDR2 FVKESK. The CDR3 region has the DNA TGTGCCAGCAGTCAGTCCAGGGGAGGCACTGAAGCTTTCTTT. It yields the protein CASSQSRGGTEAFF. Drawing the rest from reference TRBV14 and TRBJ1-1, the complete variable domain is EAGVTQFPSHSVIEKGQTVTLRCDPISGHDNLYWYRRVMGKEIKFLLHFVKESKQDESGMPNNRFLAERTGGTYSTLKVQPAELEDSGVYFCASSQSRGGTEAFFGQGTRLTVV.

This chain joins TRBV5-1 and TRBJ1-5, with D perhaps matching TRBD1 (5 bases). This CDR3 contains 13 residues. V shed 7 bases and J shed 5 bases, with 13 bases lying between them. CDR1 SGHRS and CDR2 YFSETQ come from the germline V gene. As DNA, the CDR3 is TGCGCCAGCTGCCGGGACTTAGATCAGCCCCAGCATTTT. Protein sequence: CASCRDLDQPQHF.

Details on this clone: The sample carries other DNA sequences with the same CDR3. The chain joins TRBV19 to TRBJ2-7; TRBD1 might be the D (5 bases). This CDR3 region has 13 residues. CDR1 and CDR2 from the germline V gene are LNHDA and SQIVND (reference sequence). V lost 3 bases to trimming and J lost 0 bases, with 6 bases between them. In nucleotides, the CDR3 is TGTGCCAGTAGTATTCAGGGCTCCTACGAGCAGTACTTC. Protein sequence: CASSIQGSYEQYF.

The J gene is TRBJ2-1, the V gene TRBV5-1; 10 nucleotides line up with TRBD2. This CDR3 has 14 residues. Germline V lookup: CDR1 SGHRS, CDR2 YFSETQ. V was clipped by 5 bases and J by 6 bases; unmatched bases: 5. CDR3: CASRKLAGFNEQFF. The DNA for the CDR3 is TGCGCCAGCAGAAAACTAGCGGGATTCAATGAGCAGTTCTTC.

CDR3 sequence reads: CASSYSGPNTGELFF. The CDR3 DNA follows: TGTGCCAGCAGTTACTCAGGCCCGAACACCGGGGAGCTGTTTTTT. The chain recombines TRBV6-6 with TRBJ2-2; D is undetermined. The CDR3 covers 15 residues. Trimming stripped 0 bases from V and 0 bases from J, with 5 bases between. In germline, CDR1 is MNHNY, CDR2 SVGAGI (reference sequence).

The chain employs TRBV5-6 and TRBJ2-2; possibly TRBD1 or TRBD2 for D (6 bases each). Germline CDR1 reads SGHDT; CDR2 reads YYEEEE. The V end lost 7 bases, the J end lost 5 bases, and 12 bases lay between the germline ends. This CDR3 has 13 residues. The CDR3 coding sequence is TGTGCCAGCGGGGGGCATCTAACCGGGGAGCTGTTTTTT. Encoded protein: CASGGHLTGELFF.

The genes are TRBV28 and TRBJ1-5, with 10 bases aligning to TRBD1. The CDR3 runs 16 residues. With V trimmed by 4 bases and J by 5 bases, 8 bases remained unmatched. In germline, CDR1 is MDHEN, CDR2 SYDVKM. CDR3 sequence reads: CASSSPGQGPHQPQHF. The CDR3 region has the DNA TGTGCCAGCAGTTCGCCGGGACAGGGGCCACATCAGCCCCAGCATTTT.

V gene TRBV30 combines with J gene TRBJ2-1, with TRBD1 identical over 9 bases. The ends lost 2 bases at V and 4 bases at J; junction bases unmatched: 6. From germline, CDR1 is GTSNPN and CDR2 SVGIG (reference sequence). CDR3 length: 15 amino acids. The CDR3 loop is CAWSLGTGIYNEQFF. The CDR3 DNA follows: TGTGCCTGGAGTTTAGGGACAGGGATTTACAATGAGCAGTTCTTC.

The genes are TRBV21-1 and TRBJ2-7. TRBV21-1 is recorded as a pseudogene. CDR3 length: 15 amino acids. The CDR3, as DNA: TGTGCCAGCATCCGGTACGGGGCGATAAGCTACGAGCAGTACTTC. Its protein is CASIRYGAISYEQYF.

The V gene is TRBV5-4, the J gene TRBJ2-7, with D perhaps matching TRBD2 (6 bases). CDR3 length: 14 amino acids. In germline, CDR1 is SGHNT, CDR2 YYREEE (reference sequence). V was trimmed by 1 base and J by 4 bases, leaving 12 bases between them. CDR3 in amino acids: CASSLRSGHYEQYF. The CDR3 DNA follows: TGTGCCAGCAGCTTGCGGAGCGGGCATTACGAGCAGTACTTC.

The rearrangement uses TRBV28 and TRBJ2-7; 8 nucleotides line up with TRBD1. This CDR3 spans 13 amino acids. The V segment lost 8 bases and the J segment 4 bases; nucleotides outside the gene matches: 7. Germline V gene data show CDR1 as MDHEN and CDR2 as SYDVKM. The CDR3 DNA follows: TGTGCCAGCTATGGACAGGGCCCTTACGAGCAGTACTTC. Translation: CASYGQGPYEQYF. The variable domain in full, with the rest retrieved from reference TRBV28 and TRBJ2-7, is DVKVTQSSRYLVKRTGEKVFLECVQDMDHENMFWYRQDPGLGLRLIYFSYDVKMKEKGDIPEGYSVSREKKERFSLILESASTNQTSMYLCASYGQGPYEQYFGPGTRLTVT.

The V and J genes are TRBV11-2 and TRBJ2-7; D is unclear. V gave up 1 base and J gave up 3 bases, with 4 bases separating them. CDR1 and CDR2 from the germline V gene are SGHAT and FQNNGV. The CDR3 totals 12 residues. The CDR3 DNA is TGTGCCAGCAGCTTAGCTTTCTACGAGCAGTACTTC. Its protein product is CASSLAFYEQYF.

The chain employs TRBV18 and TRBJ2-7, with 12 bases fitting TRBD1. The CDR3 runs to 17 residues. Per the germline V gene, CDR1 is KGHSH and CDR2 is LQKENI. J gave up 3 bases and V 6 bases, and 12 bases lay outside the gene matches. The CDR3: CASSLTPGQGADYEQYF. The CDR3 DNA is TGTGCCAGCTCCCTGACCCCGGGACAGGGGGCGGACTACGAGCAGTACTTC.